This T cell receptor beta chain was sequenced for a study of T cell clusters in autoimmune cytopenias. Multiplex touch-down PCR amplified TRB using TRB-A and TRB-B pools in one tube. TCRdb reanalyzed the multiplex PCR reads, giving one entry per CDR3 protein sequence and no DNA. The specimen's table records 6,000 to 6,500 distinct CDR3 sequences. Some 38,000 genome equivalents of blood DNA were amplified for TRB. This clonotype registers medium-sized by frequency. The CDR3 has 11 residues. Germline CDR1 is SQVTM and CDR2 is ANQGSEA. This sample was also put to use in a study of T cell repertoires in aging, cancer and after chemotherapy. That paper states: Repeat sampling of healthy donors over several months to years showed clear clonal overlap. In healthy donors, age-related TCR diversity loss mainly reflected lost richness.

The chain employs TRBV29-1 and TRBJ2-7; TCRdb's assignment of TRBD1 cannot be checked, as there is no DNA. The receptor was derived from a human donor in good health. The sequenced sample was peripheral blood. Here the CDR3 reads CSGGGTGGQYF.